Sequencing of this T cell receptor beta chain was carried out in a study of cytomegalovirus exposure and HLA in healthy donors. Study-wide context: Early on, a data release was issued that held 65 million to 100 million unique TCRs from HLA-typed donors.

The PCR was carried out with 60 Vbeta primers and 13 Jbeta primers. This table comes from immunoSEQ multiplex PCR, and its TCRdb copy is limited to in-frame clones, with some not included. The ten most abundant clones cover 3% to 3.5% of a sample with roughly 100,000 clones. Study findings and constraints: Reports described diagnosis of cytomegalovirus status by the classifier as highly specific and sensitive. Across HLA loci, a later analysis found differing TCR association rates, with DRB1 most and HLA-C fewest.

Note on this clone: Its antigen is unknown.

The TCR comes from a man aged 40-49 years in good health and CMV-seronegative. The specimen was PBMCs.

The CDR3 sequence is CSVPFSGRPGNEQFF. CDR3 in DNA: TGCAGCGTTCCCTTTAGCGGGCGGCCAGGCAATGAGCAGTTCTTC. The chain couples TRBV29-1 to TRBJ2-1; 7 bases line up with TRBD2. With V trimmed by 5 bases and J by 6 bases, 13 bases remained unmatched. The CDR3 length is 15 residues. Germline assignment: CDR1 SQVTM and CDR2 ANQGSEA.